The 28 T cell receptor beta chains listed next were all sequenced from one sample in a study of blood T cell repertoires in COVID-19 (dated by TCRdb to the early 2020s). The method behind the library was the immunoSEQ multiplex PCR assay. Entries here come from immuneACCESS through TCRdb and include only in-frame sequences with V and J called. Some clones fail to appear in such tables; in the studies checked, an unresolved V gene covers under half of the shortfall, and the cause of the remainder is unknown. The sample table holds 55,000 to 75,000 clones, of which about three quarters were seen once. 9.2% of the sample is held by the ten biggest clonotypes. Sequenced: peripheral blood. These receptors were collected from a human donor in a cohort sampled during active COVID-19.

V and J are TRBV2 and TRBJ1-6; D remains ambiguous. The CDR3 is 16 residues long. Germline CDR1 SNHLY, CDR2 FYNNEI. Trimming removed 3 bases at V and 7 bases at J, with 16 bases between. CDR3 bases: TGTGCCAGCAGTGAGAGGCACCCGGTTCGAAATTCACCCCTCCACTTT. Its protein product is CASSERHPVRNSPLHF.

The J gene is TRBJ2-7, the V gene TRBV11-2; D uncertain. Germline V gene lookup returns CDR1 SGHAT and CDR2 FQNNGV. This CDR3 contains 13 residues. Trimming pared 6 bases from V and 0 bases from J, leaving 9 bases between. CDR3 residues: CASRRVGSYEQYF. CDR3 bases: TGTGCCAGCAGACGGGTTGGCTCCTACGAGCAGTACTTC.

The chain is built from TRBV5-1 and TRBJ2-5, with a possible D match to TRBD1 (6 bases). This CDR3 has 14 residues. V was clipped by 2 bases and J by 3 bases, with 11 bases between them. Germline V gives CDR1 SGHRS, CDR2 YFSETQ. DNA of the CDR3: TGCGCCAGCAGCTTTTCTCAGGGGAAAGAGACCCAGTACTTC. Translation: CASSFSQGKETQYF.

The rearrangement links TRBV9 to TRBJ2-3, with D possibly being TRBD2 (6 bases). The V end was cut by 1 base, the J end by 4 bases, with 13 bases between. The CDR3 spans 15 residues. Germline CDR1 and CDR2: SGDLS and YYNGEE. CDR3 nucleotides: TGTGCCAGCAGCGTACATAGTTCTAGCGCAGATACGCAGTATTTT. Protein sequence: CASSVHSSSADTQYF.

The rearrangement joins TRBV7-3 to TRBJ2-1, with 7 bases lining up with TRBD2. CDR1 and CDR2 from the germline V gene are SGHTA and FQGTGA. CDR3 length: 14 amino acids. The V and J ends lost 0 bases and 9 bases, in that order; junction bases with no gene match: 5. The CDR3, as DNA: TGTGCCAGCAGCTTAACGGGAGGGGAGGGTGAGCAGTTCTTC. Protein sequence: CASSLTGGEGEQFF.

This chain uses TRBV30 with TRBJ2-7; 8 bases agree with TRBD1. J gave up 9 bases and V 0 bases, and 10 bases lay outside the gene matches. Germline V gene data show CDR1 as GTSNPN and CDR2 as SVGIG (reference sequence). The CDR3 loop spans 14 amino acids. This chain's CDR3 is CAWSVGGQGSRQYF. The CDR3 DNA follows: TGTGCCTGGAGTGTAGGAGGACAGGGAAGTCGGCAGTACTTC. The variable domain in full, completed from reference TRBV30 and TRBJ2-7, reads SQTIHQWPATLVQPVGSPLSLECTVEGTSNPNLYWYRQAAGRGLQLLFYSVGIGQISSEVPQNLSASRPQDRQFILSSKKLLLSDSGFYLCAWSVGGQGSRQYFGPGTRLTVT.

The chain couples TRBV5-4 to TRBJ2-2; D perhaps matches TRBD2 (7 bases). The germline CDR1 and CDR2 sequences are SGHNT and YYREEE (reference sequence). The CDR3 is 15 amino acids. The V end was cut by 6 bases, the J end by 1 base, with 13 bases between. The DNA for the CDR3 is TGTGCCAGCAATCGAGGGGGGGAGAACACCGGGGAGCTGTTTTTT. It encodes CASNRGGENTGELFF.

This chain uses TRBV5-1 with TRBJ2-5; 7 bases align to TRBD2. In germline, CDR1 is SGHRS, CDR2 YFSETQ. With V trimmed by 4 bases and J by 4 bases, 13 bases remained unmatched. The length of the CDR3 is 16 residues. This chain's CDR3 is CASSPGLLAGAETQYF. For the CDR3, the DNA is TGCGCCAGCAGCCCCGGGCTCTTAGCGGGTGCAGAGACCCAGTACTTC. The full variable domain, with the rest looked up from reference TRBV5-1 and TRBJ2-5, is KAGVTQTPRYLIKTRGQQVTLSCSPISGHRSVSWYQQTPGQGLQFLFEYFSETQRNKGNFPGRFSGRQFSNSRSEMNVSTLELGDSALYLCASSPGLLAGAETQYFGPGTRLLVL.

In its sample, this clone was seen once. The V call is TRBV27, the J call TRBJ2-5; 10 nucleotides align to TRBD1. Losses at the gene ends were 5 bases for V and 7 bases for J; bases not matched to a gene: 10. The length of the CDR3 is 15 residues. Per germline, CDR1 MNHEY and CDR2 SMNVEV (reference sequence). Here the CDR3 DNA reads TGTGCCAGCAGTCGGGGACAGGGGAAAAGAGGGACCCAGTACTTC. The encoded protein is CASSRGQGKRGTQYF.

The gene calls are TRBV28 and TRBJ2-7; perhaps TRBD1 as D (6 bases). The CDR3 extends over 14 amino acids. CDR1 is MDHEN, CDR2 SYDVKM, per germline. V dropped 4 bases and J dropped 3 bases, with 13 bases sitting between them. Here the CDR3 reads CASSSDRPLYEQYF. DNA for the CDR3: TGTGCCAGCAGTTCCGACAGGCCCCTCTACGAGCAGTACTTC.

This chain connects TRBV6-5 to TRBJ1-2; D is possibly TRBD1 (6 bases). V was trimmed by 5 bases and J by 3 bases, leaving 10 bases between them. Per germline, CDR1 MNHEY and CDR2 SVGAGI. The CDR3 contains 13 residues. Here the CDR3 reads CASSRQADYGYTF. The DNA of the CDR3 is TGTGCCAGCAGTCGACAGGCAGACTATGGCTACACCTTC.

The chain employs TRBV11-1 and TRBJ2-3; a possible D gene is TRBD2 (7 bases). CDR1 is SGHAT and CDR2 is FQDESV in the germline V gene (reference sequence). Trimming removed 5 bases from V and 1 base from J, with 16 bases in between. The CDR3 loop spans 16 amino acids. This chain's CDR3 is CASSEGGGPGTDTQYF. The CDR3 coding sequence is TGTGCCAGCAGCGAGGGGGGGGGACCCGGCACAGATACGCAGTATTTT.

This sequence joins TRBV7-3 and TRBJ2-3; 7 bases fit TRBD2. With V trimmed by 2 bases and J by 1 base, 0 bases remained unmatched. From germline, CDR1 is SGHTA and CDR2 FQGTGA. The CDR3 runs 14 residues. The CDR3 protein is CASSLLAGTDTQYF. CDR3 in DNA: TGTGCCAGCAGCTTACTAGCGGGCACAGATACGCAGTATTTT.

The chain links TRBV24-1 to TRBJ1-1, with 10 positions matching TRBD1. This CDR3 is 15 amino acids long. V lost 9 bases and J lost 7; bases outside the gene matches: 13. The V gene's germline CDR1 is KGHDR and CDR2 SFDVKD. The CDR3 is CATEGTGASRGEAFF. The CDR3 DNA reads TGTGCCACCGAAGGGACAGGGGCTTCGAGGGGTGAAGCTTTCTTT.

The chain couples TRBV5-1 to TRBJ2-5; tentatively, D is TRBD1 (6 bases). Germline V gene lookup returns CDR1 SGHRS and CDR2 YFSETQ. The V gene lost 0 bases and the J gene lost 4 bases, with 13 bases spanning the gap. The CDR3 runs 15 residues. This CDR3 reads CASSLAQGWAETQYF. DNA of the CDR3: TGCGCCAGCAGCTTGGCACAGGGTTGGGCAGAGACCCAGTACTTC.

This clone occurred once. V usage is TRBV5-3 and J usage is TRBJ2-7; D perhaps matches TRBD1 (6 bases). TRBV5-3 has ORF status, its function being uncertain. Trimming cost V 4 bases and J 6 bases, with 29 bases left between them. The CDR3 is 18 residues long. In nucleotides, the CDR3 is TGTGCCAGAAGCCCGTCACGCCTACAGGGAGCGGTTAGAGGCGAGCAGTACTTC. Translated: CARSPSRLQGAVRGEQYF.

The chain uses TRBV28 and TRBJ2-7; 10 bases are shared with TRBD1. Germline CDR1 reads MDHEN; CDR2 reads SYDVKM. The CDR3 loop spans 16 amino acids. V lost 1 base, J lost 5 bases, and 8 bases stayed unmatched. The CDR3 loop is CASSLFTGQGSNEQYF. The DNA for the CDR3 is TGTGCCAGCAGTTTATTCACGGGACAGGGGTCCAACGAGCAGTACTTC.

This clone has only a few counts. The chain uses TRBV6-2 or TRBV6-3 and TRBJ2-1; D is uncertain. The V gene's germline CDR1 is MNHEY and CDR2 SVGEGT. This CDR3 has 13 residues. Trimming cost V 1 base and J 7 bases, with 8 bases left between them. The CDR3 DNA follows: TGTGCCAGCAGTTACTTAGTGAGTAATGAGCAGTTCTTC. Translated, it gives CASSYLVSNEQFF.

In DNA, the CDR3 is TGTGCCAGCAGCCCTCGTGAGATACAAGAGACCCAGTACTTC. It translates to CASSPREIQETQYF. The chain is built from TRBV7-9 and TRBJ2-5; D not resolved. Trimming took off 5 bases at V and 2 bases at J, with 12 bases between the two ends. The CDR3 contains 14 residues. Germline loops: CDR1 SEHNR, CDR2 FQNEAQ (reference sequence).

The chain employs TRBV7-3 and TRBJ2-1; D is unresolved. CDR3 length: 15 amino acids. The germline V and J ends were trimmed by 1 base and 3 bases, with 10 bases remaining between them. Per germline, CDR1 SGHTA and CDR2 FQGTGA. CDR3 sequence reads: CASSLNGGIYNEQFF. As DNA, the CDR3 is TGTGCCAGCAGCTTAAACGGCGGTATCTACAATGAGCAGTTCTTC.

This clone has just one count. The rearrangement links TRBV28 to TRBJ1-6; TRBD1 agrees at 7 bases. With 4 bases clipped from V and 13 bases from J, the junction kept 7 bases outside the gene matches. The CDR3 sequence is 13 residues long. Per the germline V gene, CDR1 is MDHEN and CDR2 is SYDVKM. The CDR3 DNA is TGTGCCAGCAGTTCCCACAGGGGTCTCCCCCTCCACTTT. Translated: CASSSHRGLPLHF.

V and J are TRBV2 and TRBJ2-6; TRBD1 aligns across 9 bases. Germline V gives CDR1 SNHLY, CDR2 FYNNEI. The CDR3 has 13 amino acids. V was pared by 5 bases and J by 11 bases, with 4 bases of the junction left unmatched. Written as DNA, the CDR3 is TGTGCCAGCAGTCACCGGGACAGGGACGTCCTGACTTTC. Residues: CASSHRDRDVLTF.

The chain employs TRBV11-1 and TRBJ2-1; 9 bases map to TRBD1. The J segment lost 4 bases and the V segment lost 5 bases, leaving 6 bases of the junction unmatched. Germline CDR1 is SGHAT and CDR2 is FQDESV (reference sequence). There are 15 residues in the CDR3. The CDR3 DNA sequence: TGTGCCAGCAGCACTACAGGGGGCCTTTACAATGAGCAGTTCTTC. Translated: CASSTTGGLYNEQFF.

J is TRBJ2-1 and V is TRBV7-6; 12 nucleotides align to TRBD2. This CDR3 contains 13 residues. Germline-derived CDR1 and CDR2 are SGHVS and FNYEAQ. The J segment lost 6 bases and the V segment lost 8 bases, leaving 2 bases of the junction unmatched. The CDR3 coding sequence is TGTGCCAGCGGGACTAGCGGGTCCAATGAGCAGTTCTTC. Its protein product is CASGTSGSNEQFF.

The chain recombines TRBV18 with TRBJ2-1, with a possible D match to TRBD2 (5 bases). The CDR3 is made up of 16 amino acids. Between the trimmed V and J ends, which lost 3 bases and 7 bases, there was a span of 19 bases. Per the germline V gene, CDR1 is KGHSH and CDR2 is LQKENI. The CDR3 region is CASSPGSGLDGNEQFF. The CDR3 nucleotides are TGTGCCAGCTCACCGGGGAGCGGTCTAGACGGGAATGAGCAGTTCTTC.

The genes are TRBV11-3 and TRBJ2-7; 7 bases align to TRBD1. Trimming took 5 bases from V and 4 from J; bases not matched to a gene: 8. The CDR3 contains 14 residues. The germline CDR1 and CDR2 sequences are SGHNT and YENEEA. CDR3 in amino acids: CASSHRDRPYEQYF. CDR3 nucleotides: TGTGCCAGCAGCCATCGGGACAGACCATACGAGCAGTACTTC. The full variable domain, completed using reference TRBV11-3 and TRBJ2-7, is EAGVVQSPRYKIIEKKQPVAFWCNPISGHNTLYWYLQNLGQGPELLIRYENEEAVDDSQLPKDRFSAERLKGVDSTLKIQPAELGDSAVYLCASSHRDRPYEQYFGPGTRLTVT.

V usage is TRBV7-2 and J usage is TRBJ2-1, with 9 bases fitting TRBD2. Germline V gene sequence: CDR1 SGHTA, CDR2 FQGNSA. The V segment lost 5 bases and the J segment 4 bases; nucleotides outside the gene matches: 9. The CDR3 extends over 16 amino acids. Here the CDR3 reads CASSPVGLAYYNEQFF. CDR3 bases: TGTGCCAGCAGCCCCGTAGGACTAGCGTATTACAATGAGCAGTTCTTC.

The chain recombines TRBV24-1 with TRBJ2-3; D might be TRBD2 (5 bases). V was cut by 7 bases and J by 4 bases, with 5 bases left in between. The germline V gene has CDR1 KGHDR and CDR2 SFDVKD. The CDR3 sequence is 11 residues long. The CDR3 is CATREADTQYF. The DNA of the CDR3 is TGTGCCACCAGGGAGGCAGATACGCAGTATTTT.